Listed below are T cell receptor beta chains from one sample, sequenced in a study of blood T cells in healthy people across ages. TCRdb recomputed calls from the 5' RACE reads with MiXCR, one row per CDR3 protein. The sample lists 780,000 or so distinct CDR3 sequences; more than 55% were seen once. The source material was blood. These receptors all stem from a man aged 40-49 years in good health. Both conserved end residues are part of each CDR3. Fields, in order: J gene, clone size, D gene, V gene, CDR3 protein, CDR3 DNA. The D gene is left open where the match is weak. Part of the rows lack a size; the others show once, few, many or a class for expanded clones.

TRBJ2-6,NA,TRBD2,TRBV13,CASSPSLTSGAPSGANVLTF,TGTGCCAGCAGCCCTTCACTGACTAGCGGGGCCCCCTCTGGGGCCAACGTCCTGACTTTC
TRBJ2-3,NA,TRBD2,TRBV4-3,CASSQERGIGTQYF,TGCGCCAGCAGCCAAGAGCGGGGGATAGGTACGCAGTATTTT
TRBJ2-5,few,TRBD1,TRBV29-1,CSVVFWGQEQETQYF,TGCAGCGTTGTTTTCTGGGGACAGGAGCAAGAGACCCAGTACTTC
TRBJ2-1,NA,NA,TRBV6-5,CASSYGVGSSYNEQFF,TGTGCCAGCAGTTACGGGGTTGGTAGCTCTTACAATGAGCAGTTCTTC
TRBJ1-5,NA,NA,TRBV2,CASSENPGNRNQPQHF,TGTGCCAGCAGTGAGAATCCGGGGAATCGCAATCAGCCCCAGCATTTT
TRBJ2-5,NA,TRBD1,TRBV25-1,CASSRPGQGIGPWETQYF,TGTGCCAGCAGTCGACCGGGACAGGGTATCGGGCCGTGGGAGACCCAGTACTTC
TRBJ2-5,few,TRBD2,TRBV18,CASSPREVSQETQYF,TGTGCCAGCTCTCCCCGGGAGGTATCCCAAGAGACCCAGTACTTC
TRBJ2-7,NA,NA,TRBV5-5,CASSSRGLYEQYF,TGTGCCAGCAGCTCGCGGGGTCTATACGAGCAGTACTTC
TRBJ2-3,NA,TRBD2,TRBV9,CASSVVIAGGSTDTQYF,TGTGCCAGCAGCGTCGTTATAGCGGGGGGTAGCACAGATACGCAGTATTTT
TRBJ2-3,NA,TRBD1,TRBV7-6,CASSYWTGTSTDTQYF,TGTGCCAGCAGCTACTGGACAGGAACTAGCACAGATACGCAGTATTTT
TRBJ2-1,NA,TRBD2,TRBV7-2,CASSSSGTSYNEQFF,TGTGCCAGCAGCTCCAGCGGGACCTCCTACAATGAGCAGTTCTTC
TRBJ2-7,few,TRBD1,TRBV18,CASSDDRGTYEQYF,TGTGCCAGCTCAGACGACAGGGGGACCTACGAGCAGTACTTC
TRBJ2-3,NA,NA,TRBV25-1,CASSSRLSTDTQYF,TGTGCCAGCAGTTCCCGCCTTAGCACAGATACGCAGTATTTT
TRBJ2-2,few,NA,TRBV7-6,CASSLGAGAGTGELFF,TGTGCCAGCAGCTTAGGAGCGGGCGCGGGCACCGGGGAGCTGTTTTTT
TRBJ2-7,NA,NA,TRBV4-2,CASSLAARGEQYF,TGTGCCAGCAGTCTCGCGGCCCGGGGGGAGCAGTACTTC
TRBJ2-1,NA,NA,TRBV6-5,CASRGLAADYNEQFF,TGTGCCAGCAGAGGACTCGCGGCCGACTACAATGAGCAGTTCTTC
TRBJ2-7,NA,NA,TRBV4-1,CASRPVELTSTYEQYF,TGCGCCAGCAGACCAGTGGAACTAACCTCTACCTACGAGCAGTACTTC
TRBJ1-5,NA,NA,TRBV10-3,CAISEGTNSNQPQHF,TGTGCCATCAGTGAAGGGACAAACTCCAATCAGCCCCAGCATTTT
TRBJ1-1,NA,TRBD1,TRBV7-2,CASSLRGQGPTEAFF,TGTGCCAGCAGCTTAAGGGGACAGGGGCCCACTGAAGCTTTCTTT
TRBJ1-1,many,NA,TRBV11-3,CASHKTGFVTEAFF,TGTGCCAGCCATAAAACAGGGTTCGTCACTGAAGCTTTCTTT
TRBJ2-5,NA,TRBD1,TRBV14,CASSQRPTQGRQETQYF,TGTGCCAGCAGCCAAAGGCCTACACAGGGGCGTCAAGAGACCCAGTACTTC
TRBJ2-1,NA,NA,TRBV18,CASSPTTGTAYNEQFF,TGTGCCAGCTCACCCACAACAGGGACGGCCTACAATGAGCAGTTCTTC
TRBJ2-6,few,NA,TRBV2,CASSERSRSGANVLTF,TGTGCCAGCAGTGAAAGGTCCCGCTCTGGGGCCAACGTCCTGACTTTC
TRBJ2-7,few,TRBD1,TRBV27,CASSLTGQSSYEQYF,TGTGCCAGCAGTTTAACGGGACAGAGCTCCTACGAGCAGTACTTC
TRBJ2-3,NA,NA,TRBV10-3,CAIQGSTDTQYF,TGTGCCATCCAAGGGTCCACAGATACGCAGTATTTT
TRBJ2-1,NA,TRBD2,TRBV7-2,CASSQERGNYNEQFF,TGTGCCAGCAGCCAGGAGCGGGGGAACTACAATGAGCAGTTCTTC
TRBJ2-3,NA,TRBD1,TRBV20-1,CSVGQGVTTDTQYF,TGCAGTGTGGGGCAGGGGGTGACCACAGATACGCAGTATTTT
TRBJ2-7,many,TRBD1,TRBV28,CASSFTGASYEQYF,TGTGCCAGCAGTTTTACAGGGGCCTCCTACGAGCAGTACTTC
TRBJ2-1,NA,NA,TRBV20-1,CSALGPQLNPMNNEQFF,TGCAGTGCTCTTGGGCCCCAACTAAACCCCATGAACAATGAGCAGTTCTTC
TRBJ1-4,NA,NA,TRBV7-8,CASSPNREKLFF,TGTGCCAGCAGCCCCAACCGGGAAAAACTGTTTTTT
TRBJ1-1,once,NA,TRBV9,CASSGTERGEAFF,TGTGCCAGCAGCGGAACCGAACGGGGCGAAGCTTTCTTT
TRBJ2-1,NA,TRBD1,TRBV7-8,CASSLALARTGGEQFF,TGTGCCAGCAGCTTAGCGTTGGCTCGCACAGGGGGTGAGCAGTTCTTC